This TCR beta chain stems from a study of memory CD4+ T cells and cytomegalovirus serostatus (dated by TCRdb to about 2019). Turning to the overall study: A total of 35 or so healthy Belgian adults, of whom 9 were CMV seropositive and about 24 were CMV seronegative, were included in the cohort. The study sequenced CD4+ memory TCRbeta repertoires of a Belgian cohort with known cytomegalovirus serostatus to replicate a published TCR-based CMV serostatus classifier.

What the work shows at the level of the full study, not this receptor alone: Of 164 previously reported CMV-associated TCRbeta sequences, approximately 64 appeared in the CD4+ memory repertoires, each in one to five individuals. Only CD4+CD45RO+ memory cells were sequenced, in contrast to the original study, which included naive and memory CD4+ and CD8+ populations. On the Belgian cohort, the classifier built on the original framework reached a median bootstrapped AUC of approximately 0.94, with a 95% CI of 0.76-1.00. The results were interpreted as suggesting that the CMV-associated TCR signature is largely present in the CD4+ memory repertoire. For CMV serostatus prediction, a median bootstrapped AUC of about 0.96 was reached with the original framework, and a median bootstrapped AUC of approximately 0.89 was reached with a US-trained random forest.

Reading the germline V gene gives CDR1 SGDLS and CDR2 YYNGEE. The CDR3 goes from the cysteine to the phenylalanine over 17 residues. Left in the record is the CDR3 DNA by itself, 51 bases read in frame from the first base. V was cut back by 3 bases and J by 0 bases, leaving a gap of 17 bases between them. As concerns this clone: Its cognate antigen has yet to be identified. Qualities for individual bases were not recorded, and no much larger clone is one base off.

A FACSAria II was used to sort memory CD4+ T cells, defined as single viable CD3+CD4+CD8-CD45RO+ cells. To determine CMV serostatus, a Roche Elecsys assay was used that detects serum IgG against CMV pp150, pp28, p38 and p52. Once the samples were thawed, total CD4+ T cells were enriched through positive selection using CD4 magnetic microbeads. The samples came from a different study that was designed specifically to examine the CD4+ T cell memory repertoire. Peripheral blood mononuclear cells were isolated and cryopreserved according to standard operating procedures, and serum was kept at -80 degrees C. CD3-PerCP (BW264/56), CD4-APC (RPA-T4), CD45RO-PE (UCHT1) and CD8-Pacific Orange (3B5) antibodies were used for staining, and non-viable cells were excluded with Sytox blue. The Quick-DNA Microprep Kit was used to extract genomic DNA from the sorted cells. Amplification of TCRbeta DNA was done with the immunoSEQ hsTCRbeta kit, following the protocol from the manufacturer. TCRbeta libraries were sequenced on an Illumina MiSeq instrument. In the paper's pipeline: Following removal of out-of-frame sequences, more than 2,000,000 distinct TCRbeta sequences were retained, with an average of approximately 64,000 per individual. Two values were used to score each individual: the count of 150 to 200 previously reported CMV-associated TCRbeta sequences and the total count of productive distinct TCRbeta sequences. A beta-binomial model was reimplemented in Python, and random forests from scikit-learn, run with default parameters, were trained on data from the US cohort. Classifier performance on the Belgian cohort was summarized as median AUC with percentile confidence intervals calculated over 10,000 bootstrap iterations. TCRdb obtained this table from immuneACCESS and retained in-frame rearrangements with V and J assigned. These tables miss some clones; where compared with another copy, unresolved V genes account for less than half of the shortfall, and the remainder is unexplained. V and J calls and clone size follow that table, whereas D and trimming were derived from the DNA. In this sample the table shows under 55,000 clones, about 83% of which occur a single time. The ten largest clones capture roughly 2% of the sample.

The sample was memory CD4+ T cells from blood. The sequence is built from TRBV9 and TRBJ2-3, with the D gene not clear enough to name. This receptor was obtained from an adult in good health and CMV-seropositive. The sequence in DNA is TGTGCCAGCAGCGCCATCCCCCTGACACTTAGCACAGATACGCAGTATTTT. It codes for CASSAIPLTLSTDTQYF.